This T cell receptor (beta chain) was identified during a study of cytotoxic CD8 clonotypes in ibrutinib-treated CLL (dated by TCRdb to the early 2020s). Context from the whole study: The cohort had over ten relapsed/refractory and 15 treatment-naive patients; about 17 were IGHV unmutated. Patients were still on ibrutinib when every remission and progressive disease sample was collected. Of the approximately 86 people in the trial, about two dozen had longitudinal samples available. Samples at response were collected after a median of roughly twelve months of treatment, with a range of 6 to 36 months. Cryopreserved peripheral blood mononuclear cells were collected at three points: before therapy, at response, and at either sustained remission or disease progression. Partial responses were observed in about 25 patients and complete responses in 2; after a median follow-up of 68 months, remission was maintained in 15 or so patients and progression was observed in some 12. On average, each sample had approximately 250,000 productive templates and under 95,000 productive rearrangements.

What the work shows at the level of the full study, not this receptor alone: Lymph node repertoires were not examined, and the timing of sampling was not matched between patients in sustained remission and those whose disease progressed. Public clonotypes were rare and either shrank or stayed stable during treatment, and the rise in clonality at ibrutinib response reflected expansion of private clonotypes. At baseline, clonality was higher than in age-matched healthy donors and showed a strong correlation with circulating CD8+ T-cell counts. At ibrutinib response clonality went up, during sustained remission it held steady, and at progression it dropped back toward baseline.

The time point label, read with the paper, signifies: about a year on ibrutinib. For TCR beta library preparation, approximately 2 micrograms of genomic DNA was extracted from cryopreserved PBMCs. Longitudinal blood samples from CLL patients on ibrutinib monotherapy were analyzed using high-throughput TCR beta sequencing. The patients took part in an open-label, single-center phase 2 trial of ibrutinib monotherapy. The germline V gene specifies MNHEY as CDR1 and SVGAGI as CDR2. V is trimmed back by 6 bases and J by 2 bases, and the junction contains 9 bases that no gene match accounts for. From cysteine to phenylalanine, the CDR3 is 15 amino acids long. Of the read, only the CDR3 DNA is kept; its 45 bases are in frame from base 1. Each clonotype received, on average, 10x coverage in deep resolution sequencing performed on a MiSeq, where the target depth lay between 1 in 1 million and 1 in 200,000 T cells. The immunoSEQ hsTCRB Kit was used to generate TCR beta libraries. From the authors' description of their analysis: ImmunoSEQ Data Assistant and ImmunoSEQ Analyzer were used for data analysis, and V, D and J genes were assigned according to IMGT definitions. Clonality, with values ranging from 0 to 1, was calculated as one minus the normalized Shannon entropy of productive rearrangement frequencies. Only overrepresented clonotypes making up at least 0.05% of the repertoire of each patient were included in the public clonotype analysis. About a dozen repertoires from age-matched healthy donors, obtained from immuneACCESS, served as clonality controls. TCRdb re-hosts the immuneACCESS table, in-frame sequences only. Its copies lack some clones; in the studies checked, an unresolved V gene accounts for under half of them, and the cause for the rest is not known. Clone size and V and J calls were adopted from that table, with D and trimming inferred from the DNA. This sample has 130,000 to 150,000 clones in its table, and 79% of those were observed once. Clones ranked in the top ten supply 9.5% to 15% of the sample.

About this clone itself: What this receptor recognizes is not known. Qualities for individual bases were not recorded, and no much larger clone is one base off.

The receptor comes from a human donor with chronic lymphocytic leukemia. The chain is encoded by TRBV6-5 joined to TRBJ2-7, with 8 bases aligning to TRBD1. This material consisted of PBMCs, taken after 12 months of ibrutinib treatment. The base sequence is TGTGCCAGCAGGGCGACAGGGGATCGGGCCTACGAGCAGTACTTC. It encodes CASRATGDRAYEQYF.